This TCR beta chain was identified in a study of blood T cell repertoires in COVID-19. Generated by immunoSEQ multiplex PCR, the TCRdb table keeps only in-frame clones and is missing some. This table holds fewer than 250,000 clones, approximately 80% found once. With V trimmed by 7 bases and J by 4 bases, 10 bases remained unmatched. Germline V gene data show CDR1 as SQVTM and CDR2 as ANQGSEA. This CDR3 has 14 residues. This chain uses TRBV29-1 with TRBJ2-1, with 7 bases matching TRBD1. The source of this sequence is a woman aged 50 to 60 with acute COVID-19. Sequences were obtained from PBMCs or T cells enriched from blood (not recorded which). CDR3 coding DNA: TGCAGCGCGGCGACAGGGATTATTTACAATGAGCAGTTCTTC. Protein product: CSAATGIIYNEQFF.